This record covers a single T cell receptor (beta chain). Its target is unknown. The data originate from a study of shared clonotypes between healthy human individuals. Study conclusions and caveats: All-four-donor shared clonotypes had higher generation probabilities than non-shared clonotypes did. Researchers found naive subsets generally carried larger estimated richness than memory subsets.

The study drew all its donors from Caucasian adults living in Nashville, Tennessee. Germline trimming cut 5 bases from V and 11 bases from J; bases unmatched to any gene: 8. The CDR3 runs 13 residues. Germline V lookup: CDR1 SGHTA, CDR2 FQGTGA. Clones were read by immunoSEQ multiplex PCR, and TCRdb kept only the in-frame ones, dropping some. The sample lists approximately 2.5 million clones; over 85% were seen once. This rearrangement joins TRBV7-3 to TRBJ2-2; 7 nucleotides agree with TRBD1. This TCR was sampled from a man between 18 and 29 years old in good health. Some clones in this sample may be carry-over from other donors' samples. The source material was naive CD4+ T cells from PBMCs. Subset noted: CD45RA+ positively selected. The CDR3 DNA reads TGTGCCAGCAGCCCCCCAGGGGGAGAAGAGCTGTTTTTT. This translates into CASSPPGGEELFF.